Listed here are 29 T cell receptor beta chains from one sample, sequenced in a study of blood T cells in healthy people across ages. A J-beta primer mix and a sample-barcoded 5' primer were used in a second PCR of about 6 to 12 cycles. TCRdb called the 5' RACE reads again in MiXCR, with one record for every CDR3 protein. The data contain approximately 780,000 distinct CDR3 sequences, 25% to 30% of them singletons. The sample also formed part of further work on T cells of mothers and their children.

The sample comprised blood. These receptors all stem from a boy under 18 in good health.

In its sample, this clonotype was seen a few times. The gene calls are TRBV7-2 and TRBJ2-3; D is perhaps TRBD1 (5 bases). The CDR3 loop spans 14 amino acids. Germline CDR1 is SGHTA and CDR2 is FQGNSA. V lost 4 bases, J lost 2 bases, and 10 bases lay in between. The DNA for the CDR3 is TGTGCCAGCAGCTCAGACAGATACACAGATACGCAGTATTTT. Protein sequence: CASSSDRYTDTQYF.

The chain carries TRBV27 and TRBJ2-4, with 7 nucleotides matching TRBD2. The CDR3 contains 13 residues. Germline assignment: CDR1 MNHEY and CDR2 SMNVEV (reference sequence). Losses at the gene ends were 2 bases for V and 6 bases for J; bases not matched to a gene: 1. CDR3 nucleotides: TGTGCCAGCAGTTTAAGGGAGGGAAACATTCAGTACTTC. Translation gives CASSLREGNIQYF.

The chain combines TRBV14 with TRBJ1-2; 7 bases map to TRBD1. Germline CDR1 is SGHDN and CDR2 is FVKESK. The junction had 12 bases not matched to a gene; V was cut back by 0 bases and J by 8 bases. The CDR3 contains 16 residues. The CDR3 loop is CASSQELQKGARGYTF. CDR3 coding DNA: TGTGCCAGCAGCCAAGAACTTCAGAAGGGGGCGCGAGGCTACACCTTC. The full variable domain, rest sourced from reference TRBV14 and TRBJ1-2, is EAGVTQFPSHSVIEKGQTVTLRCDPISGHDNLYWYRRVMGKEIKFLLHFVKESKQDESGMPNNRFLAERTGGTYSTLKVQPAELEDSGVYFCASSQELQKGARGYTFGSGTRLTVV.

Notes on this clonotype: A read error may account for a junction end that differs from germline. The chain carries TRBV7-9 and TRBJ2-6; either TRBD1 or TRBD2 may fit D (5 bases each). Germline lookup yields CDR1 SEHNR and CDR2 FQNEAQ (reference sequence). The CDR3 length is 15 residues. The CDR3 spells CASTSGNPGANILTF. The CDR3 DNA sequence: TGTGCCTCCACTTCGGGGAATCCTGGGGCCAACATCCTGACTTTC.

In its sample, this clonotype was seen many times. The chain uses TRBV5-1 and TRBJ2-3; D gene ambiguous. This CDR3 is built from 12 residues. The germline V gene has CDR1 SGHRS and CDR2 YFSETQ. V lost 4 bases to trimming and J lost 2 bases, with 5 bases between them. In DNA, the CDR3 is TGCGCCAGCAGCCGTAACACAGATACGCAGTATTTT. Its translation is CASSRNTDTQYF.

The chain recombines TRBV7-9 with TRBJ2-5; D tentatively reads TRBD1 or TRBD2 (5 bases each). Germline lookup yields CDR1 SEHNR and CDR2 FQNEAQ (reference sequence). Trimming cost V 4 bases and J 1 base, with 10 bases left between them. The CDR3 contains 14 residues. The DNA for the CDR3 is TGTGCCAGCAGCTCCCGGGACGGCCAAGAGACCCAGTACTTC. As protein: CASSSRDGQETQYF.

The chain combines TRBV5-4 with TRBJ2-5; tentative D call: TRBD2 (5 bases). Trimming removed 6 bases from V and 0 bases from J, with 15 bases in between. Germline V lookup: CDR1 SGHNT, CDR2 YYREEE (reference sequence). The length of the CDR3 is 15 residues. In DNA, the CDR3 is TGTGCCAGCAATACCCGCGAAGCGGACCAAGAGACCCAGTACTTC. Translation gives CASNTREADQETQYF.

Remarks on this clonotype: The junction departs from the called germline gene at one end, perhaps through a read error. The chain joins TRBV27 to TRBJ1-1; maybe TRBD1 (6 bases). CDR3 length equals 15 residues. Germline CDR1 and CDR2: MNHEY and SMNVEV (reference sequence). The CDR3, as DNA: TGTGCCAGCAGTTTAGGCGGGACACCCGGCACTAAAGCTTTCTTT. Residues: CASSLGGTPGTKAFF.

This clonotype showed up just a few times. The chain carries TRBV5-1 and TRBJ2-3, with 10 bases that match TRBD2. The CDR3 contains 15 residues. V shed 4 bases, J shed 8 bases, and the junction held 10 bases outside the gene matches. Germline V CDR1 and CDR2: SGHRS, YFSETQ. CDR3 loop: CASSAGTSAEGTQYF. The DNA of the CDR3 is TGCGCCAGCAGCGCCGGGACTAGCGCGGAGGGTACGCAGTATTTT. The full variable domain, in which reference TRBV5-1 and TRBJ2-3 provide the parts outside the CDR3, is KAGVTQTPRYLIKTRGQQVTLSCSPISGHRSVSWYQQTPGQGLQFLFEYFSETQRNKGNFPGRFSGRQFSNSRSEMNVSTLELGDSALYLCASSAGTSAEGTQYFGPGTRLTVL.

In its sample, this clonotype was seen a few times. The chain combines TRBV6-5 with TRBJ1-5; D is uncertain. CDR1 and CDR2 (germline): MNHEY, SVGAGI. The V and J ends lost 1 base and 0 bases respectively, with 13 bases between them. There are 17 residues in the CDR3. The CDR3 DNA sequence: TGTGCCAGCAGTTACTTCCCCCCGGGGAATAGCAATCAGCCCCAGCATTTT. It encodes CASSYFPPGNSNQPQHF.

This clonotype was seen many times. This rearrangement joins TRBV28 to TRBJ1-4, with a possible D match to TRBD1 (5 bases). V lost 6 bases and J lost 5, with 19 bases in between. Germline CDR1 MDHEN, CDR2 SYDVKM. CDR3 length equals 16 residues. DNA for the CDR3: TGTGCCAGCAGCCCCTTGGACGTGGGGGGAAATGAAAAACTGTTTTTT. Translating gives CASSPLDVGGNEKLFF.

The J gene is TRBJ1-1, the V gene TRBV12-3 or TRBV12-4; D gene ambiguous. Trimming cost V 3 bases and J 5 bases, with 13 bases left between them. The CDR3 totals 14 residues. The CDR3: CASSFESWTTEAFF. The CDR3 region has the DNA TGTGCCAGCAGTTTCGAGAGTTGGACTACTGAAGCTTTCTTT.

This chain joins TRBV19 and TRBJ2-5; D gene uncertain. Germline V gene data show CDR1 as LNHDA and CDR2 as SQIVND (reference sequence). Trimming cost V 1 base and J 2 bases, with 8 bases left between them. The CDR3 covers 14 residues. The CDR3 loop is CASSIGRIQETQYF. The CDR3 DNA reads as TGTGCCAGTAGTATAGGAAGAATTCAAGAGACCCAGTACTTC.

This clonotype was observed a handful of times. J is TRBJ1-5 and V is TRBV6-5; D uncertain. V lost 7 bases, J lost 2 bases, and 15 bases lay in between. The CDR3 length is 15 residues. Germline-derived CDR1 and CDR2 are MNHEY and SVGAGI. Here the CDR3 DNA reads TGTGCCAGCACCGCAGAAATTGCGGGCAATCAGCCCCAGCATTTT. Residues: CASTAEIAGNQPQHF.

V gene TRBV2 combines with J gene TRBJ1-2; D call uncertain. Trimming removed 4 bases at V and 3 bases at J, with 9 bases between. This CDR3 has 13 amino acids. Germline CDR1 and CDR2: SNHLY and FYNNEI. CDR3 DNA: TGTGCCAGCAGTGGGGCTGGGGACTATGGCTACACCTTC. The encoded protein is CASSGAGDYGYTF.

This clonotype was seen ten or more times. The chain joins TRBV3-1 to TRBJ2-2; D is ambiguous. The V end lost 0 bases, the J end lost 8 bases, and 7 bases lay between the germline ends. The CDR3 has 13 amino acids. The germline gives CDR1 LGHDT, CDR2 YNNKEL (reference sequence). As DNA, the CDR3 is TGTGCCAGCAGCCAAGAACGACGGGGGGAGCTGTTTTTT. Its translation is CASSQERRGELFF.

This clonotype was detected a few times. The chain is built from TRBV5-1 and TRBJ2-3; D unclear. Germline loops: CDR1 SGHRS, CDR2 YFSETQ. The CDR3 is made up of 14 amino acids. The germline V and J ends were trimmed by 6 bases and 0 bases, with 11 bases remaining between them. The CDR3 nucleotides read TGCGCCAGCAAAACCAGCGCCAGCACAGATACGCAGTATTTT. Translating it yields CASKTSASTDTQYF. Combining the CDR3 with reference TRBV5-1 and TRBJ2-3 gives the whole variable domain KAGVTQTPRYLIKTRGQQVTLSCSPISGHRSVSWYQQTPGQGLQFLFEYFSETQRNKGNFPGRFSGRQFSNSRSEMNVSTLELGDSALYLCASKTSASTDTQYFGPGTRLTVL.

The genes are TRBV20-1 and TRBJ1-5; a weak D match, TRBD1 (5 bases). Germline loops: CDR1 DFQATT, CDR2 SNEGSKA (reference sequence). V lost 5 bases and J 4 bases, leaving 9 bases between the germline ends. There are 12 residues in the CDR3. The CDR3 DNA is TGCAGTGCTGGGGACGGTAATCAGCCCCAGCATTTT. This gives the protein CSAGDGNQPQHF.

The chain uses TRBV24-1 and TRBJ2-3; the D gene is possibly TRBD2 (5 bases). Trimming took off 2 bases at V and 5 bases at J, with 10 bases between the two ends. CDR1 and CDR2 from the germline V gene are KGHDR and SFDVKD. This CDR3 spans 14 amino acids. In nucleotides, the CDR3 is TGTGCCACCAGTGATTCCTATGCGGGAGATACGCAGTATTTT. This encodes CATSDSYAGDTQYF.

As regards this clonotype: The DNA is omitted, as the CDR3 cannot be located on it reliably, and the CDR3 follows TCRdb's listing. The rearrangement links TRBV6-6 to TRBJ2-2. The germline gives CDR1 MNHNY, CDR2 SVGAGI (reference sequence). The CDR3 is made up of 14 amino acids, end residues included. This chain's CDR3 is CASSTSWNTGELFF.

On this clonotype: One junction end disagrees with the germline gene, perhaps due to a read error. V is TRBV11-2 and J is TRBJ2-5; D ambiguous. Germline CDR1 is SGHAT and CDR2 is FQNNGV. This CDR3 comprises 12 residues. The CDR3 protein is CASSLDYASEFF. The CDR3 DNA reads as TGTGCCAGCAGCTTAGATTACGCTAGTGAGTTCTTC.

This clonotype has a handful of counts. V and J are TRBV3-1 and TRBJ1-4; D possibly corresponds to TRBD1 (6 bases). Germline CDR1 and CDR2: LGHDT and YNNKEL (reference sequence). Trimming pared 0 bases from V and 7 bases from J, leaving 12 bases between. The CDR3 is 15 residues long. CDR3 DNA sequence: TGTGCCAGCAGCCAAGATCATGAAGGGGGTGAAAAACTGTTTTTT. This sequence encodes CASSQDHEGGEKLFF.

The genes are TRBV2 and TRBJ2-3; D unresolved. Trimming took off 1 base at V and 1 base at J, with 9 bases between the two ends. The CDR3 is made up of 15 amino acids. CDR1 and CDR2 (germline): SNHLY, FYNNEI. For the CDR3, the DNA is TGTGCCAGCAGTGAAGTTGACGGAGGCACAGATACGCAGTATTTT. This codes for CASSEVDGGTDTQYF.

The V gene is TRBV24-1, the J gene TRBJ2-6; the D is unclear. Germline V lookup: CDR1 KGHDR, CDR2 SFDVKD. This CDR3 has 17 amino acids. V gave up 4 bases and J gave up 0 bases, with 12 bases separating them. For the CDR3, the DNA is TGTGCCACCAGTGAAACCAACCGGATCTCTGGGGCCAACGTCCTGACTTTC. This translates into CATSETNRISGANVLTF.

The chain joins TRBV28 to TRBJ1-1; 10 bases map to TRBD1. The CDR3 is made up of 13 amino acids. The junction had 4 bases not matched to a gene; V was cut back by 6 bases and J by 6 bases. CDR1 and CDR2 (germline): MDHEN, SYDVKM. The CDR3 sequence: CASRTGGDPEAFF. DNA of the CDR3: TGTGCCAGCAGGACAGGGGGCGACCCTGAAGCTTTCTTT.

A word on this clonotype: A junction end diverges from the germline sequence, so it may reflect a read error. V is TRBV7-7 and J is TRBJ2-5; TRBD1 agrees at 10 bases. The germline V gene has CDR1 SSHAT and CDR2 FNYEAQ (reference sequence). The length of the CDR3 is 15 residues. CDR3 DNA: TGTGCTAGCAGCAGGGGACAGGGGCCCCCAGAGACCCAGTACTTC. Protein: CASSRGQGPPETQYF.

The gene calls are TRBV20-1 and TRBJ2-5; 7 nucleotides align to TRBD2. The CDR3 covers 16 residues. Trimming at V came to 2 bases and at J to 11 bases, leaving 20 bases not matched to a gene. Germline CDR1 is DFQATT and CDR2 is SNEGSKA (reference sequence). CDR3 DNA sequence: TGCAGTGCTAGATTTTGGGGACCGGGGGGATTTAGAGAGCAGTACTTC. It codes for CSARFWGPGGFREQYF.

On this clonotype itself: The junction departs from the called germline gene at one end, perhaps through a read error. The chain has TRBV6-5 and TRBJ2-1; maybe TRBD1 (6 bases). The CDR3 has 15 residues. The V gene's germline CDR1 is MNHEY and CDR2 SVGAGI. The CDR3 spells CASNSRDTRYNEQFF. The CDR3, as DNA: TGCGCCAGCAATTCTCGGGACACCCGCTACAATGAGCAGTTCTTC.

The chain links TRBV28 to TRBJ2-7; D is uncertain. This CDR3 has 13 residues. V shed 1 base and J shed 7 bases, with 11 bases lying between them. Germline CDR1 reads MDHEN; CDR2 reads SYDVKM. The CDR3 DNA reads as TGTGCCAGCAGTTTATCATCCTTTAGGGAGCAGTACTTC. This gives the protein CASSLSSFREQYF.